Listed below are T cell receptor beta chains from one sample, sequenced in a study of CD8 T cells in Susac syndrome. TCRdb re-called the immunoSEQ multiplex PCR reads through MiXCR, storing one row per CDR3 protein. The data contain fewer than 150,000 distinct CDR3 sequences, around 94% of them singletons. Sequences were obtained from CD8+ T cells from PBMCs. All receptors derive from a human donor in good health. Each CDR3 is given with its conserved first and last residue. Each record gives: CDR3 protein, CDR3 DNA, clone size, J gene, V gene, D gene. The D gene is left open where the match is weak. Clone size is shown for a subset of rows, as once, few, many or a class of expanded clone.

cdr3_aa: CASSQDWGVQFF
cdr3_nt: TGTGCCAGCAGCCAAGATTGGGGCGTGCAGTTCTTC
clone_size: once
j_call: TRBJ2-1
v_call: TRBV14
d_call: .

cdr3_aa: CASKGRDGPQETQYF
cdr3_nt: TGCGCCAGCAAGGGACGGGACGGCCCCCAAGAGACCCAGTACTTC
clone_size: once
j_call: TRBJ2-5
v_call: TRBV23-1
d_call: .

cdr3_aa: CSAVDAGVYNEQFF
cdr3_nt: TGCAGTGCTGTGGACGCGGGGGTATACAATGAGCAGTTCTTC
clone_size: .
j_call: TRBJ2-1
v_call: TRBV20-1
d_call: TRBD2

cdr3_aa: CAWSVAYEQYF
cdr3_nt: TGTGCCTGGAGTGTAGCCTACGAGCAGTACTTC
clone_size: .
j_call: TRBJ2-7
v_call: TRBV30
d_call: .

cdr3_aa: CASSLTGAVDEQYF
cdr3_nt: TGTGCCAGCAGTTTGACGGGGGCGGTTGACGAGCAGTACTTC
clone_size: .
j_call: TRBJ2-7
v_call: TRBV28
d_call: .

cdr3_aa: CASSLLGTASGANVLTF
cdr3_nt: TGTGCCAGCAGCCTCCTGGGGACAGCCTCTGGGGCCAACGTCCTGACTTTC
clone_size: .
j_call: TRBJ2-6
v_call: TRBV4-2
d_call: TRBD1

cdr3_aa: CASSLGTAGPYEQYF
cdr3_nt: TGTGCCAGCAGCTTAGGGACAGCCGGCCCATACGAGCAGTACTTC
clone_size: .
j_call: TRBJ2-7
v_call: TRBV7-9
d_call: .

cdr3_aa: CASSVGLVGQDTGELFF
cdr3_nt: TGTGCCAGCAGCGTAGGTTTGGTGGGGCAGGACACCGGGGAGCTGTTTTTT
clone_size: .
j_call: TRBJ2-2
v_call: TRBV9
d_call: .

cdr3_aa: CASSSGLAGGHYEQYF
cdr3_nt: TGTGCCAGCAGCTCCGGACTAGCGGGAGGGCACTACGAGCAGTACTTC
clone_size: .
j_call: TRBJ2-7
v_call: TRBV13
d_call: TRBD2

cdr3_aa: CASSLARGYDEQYF
cdr3_nt: TGTGCCAGCAGCTTAGCGCGAGGGTACGACGAGCAGTACTTC
clone_size: .
j_call: TRBJ2-7
v_call: TRBV7-8
d_call: .

cdr3_aa: CASARGLATEAFF
cdr3_nt: TGTGCTAGTGCGCGAGGTTTGGCCACTGAAGCTTTCTTT
clone_size: .
j_call: TRBJ1-1
v_call: TRBV12-5
d_call: .

cdr3_aa: CSARDLSGRDTGELFF
cdr3_nt: TGCAGTGCTAGAGATCTGAGCGGGAGAGACACCGGGGAGCTGTTTTTT
clone_size: .
j_call: TRBJ2-2
v_call: TRBV20-1
d_call: TRBD2

cdr3_aa: CASSQDRLAEHFYNEQFF
cdr3_nt: TGCGCCAGCAGCCAAGATCGGCTAGCGGAGCATTTCTACAATGAGCAGTTCTTC
clone_size: .
j_call: TRBJ2-1
v_call: TRBV4-3
d_call: TRBD2

cdr3_aa: CASSPRRGQLHNEQFF
cdr3_nt: TGTGCCAGCAGCCCCCGACGGGGACAGCTCCACAATGAGCAGTTCTTC
clone_size: .
j_call: TRBJ2-1
v_call: TRBV14
d_call: TRBD1

cdr3_aa: CASEWSPERYF
cdr3_nt: TGTGCCAGCGAATGGTCCCCCGAGCGGTACTTC
clone_size: .
j_call: TRBJ2-4
v_call: TRBV6-9
d_call: .

cdr3_aa: CASSQESRTQETQYF
cdr3_nt: TGTGCCAGCAGCCAAGAGTCCCGGACTCAAGAGACCCAGTACTTC
clone_size: once
j_call: TRBJ2-5
v_call: TRBV4-2
d_call: .

cdr3_aa: CASSQEASGSMETQYF
cdr3_nt: TGCGCCAGCAGCCAAGAGGCTAGCGGGAGCATGGAGACCCAGTACTTC
clone_size: .
j_call: TRBJ2-5
v_call: TRBV4-3
d_call: TRBD2

cdr3_aa: CSAREVLVQEQFF
cdr3_nt: TGCAGTGCTAGGGAGGTACTAGTTCAAGAGCAGTTCTTC
clone_size: .
j_call: TRBJ2-1
v_call: TRBV20-1
d_call: .

cdr3_aa: CASGAGVNTGELFF
cdr3_nt: TGTGCCAGCGGGGCGGGAGTAAACACCGGGGAGCTGTTTTTT
clone_size: .
j_call: TRBJ2-2
v_call: TRBV13
d_call: TRBD2

cdr3_aa: CASSPQGRDNQPQHF
cdr3_nt: TGTGCCAGCAGTCCCCAGGGTCGAGACAATCAGCCCCAGCATTTT
clone_size: .
j_call: TRBJ1-5
v_call: TRBV28
d_call: .

cdr3_aa: CASSPGTSGRRHEQYF
cdr3_nt: TGTGCCAGCAGCCCCGGGACTAGCGGGAGGAGGCACGAGCAGTACTTC
clone_size: .
j_call: TRBJ2-7
v_call: TRBV7-9
d_call: TRBD2

cdr3_aa: CASSFSGRPYEQYF
cdr3_nt: TGTGCCAGCAGTTTTAGCGGGAGGCCCTACGAGCAGTACTTC
clone_size: .
j_call: TRBJ2-7
v_call: TRBV6-5
d_call: TRBD2

cdr3_aa: CSVEEGGYEQYF
cdr3_nt: TGCAGCGTTGAGGAAGGGGGTTACGAGCAGTACTTC
clone_size: .
j_call: TRBJ2-7
v_call: TRBV29-1
d_call: .

cdr3_aa: CATSPRTDNEQFF
cdr3_nt: TGTGCCACCAGCCCGCGGACAGACAATGAGCAGTTCTTC
clone_size: .
j_call: TRBJ2-1
v_call: TRBV15
d_call: .

cdr3_aa: CASSLTESPTDTQYF
cdr3_nt: TGTGCCAGCAGTCTCACCGAGAGTCCCACAGATACGCAGTATTTT
clone_size: .
j_call: TRBJ2-3
v_call: TRBV28
d_call: .

cdr3_aa: CASSGVGGRTLPTIGQFF
cdr3_nt: TGTGCCAGCAGCGGAGTGGGCGGGAGGACGCTTCCTACAATAGGGCAGTTCTTC
clone_size: .
j_call: TRBJ2-1
v_call: TRBV9
d_call: TRBD2

cdr3_aa: CASRVRESGPQETQYF
cdr3_nt: TGTGCCAGCAGGGTCAGGGAAAGCGGGCCCCAAGAGACCCAGTACTTC
clone_size: once
j_call: TRBJ2-5
v_call: TRBV27
d_call: .

cdr3_aa: CASNLKGYNEQFF
cdr3_nt: TGCGCCAGCAATTTAAAGGGGTACAATGAGCAGTTCTTC
clone_size: .
j_call: TRBJ2-1
v_call: TRBV5-1
d_call: .

cdr3_aa: CSARPVSDTQYF
cdr3_nt: TGCAGTGCTAGACCAGTTTCAGATACGCAGTATTTT
clone_size: .
j_call: TRBJ2-3
v_call: TRBV20-1
d_call: .

cdr3_aa: CSASKRDPYEQYF
cdr3_nt: TGCAGTGCTTCAAAGCGGGATCCCTACGAGCAGTACTTC
clone_size: .
j_call: TRBJ2-7
v_call: TRBV20-1
d_call: TRBD2

cdr3_aa: CSVRVTWANEKLFF
cdr3_nt: TGCAGCGTTAGAGTTACATGGGCTAATGAAAAACTGTTTTTT
clone_size: .
j_call: TRBJ1-4
v_call: TRBV29-1
d_call: .

cdr3_aa: CASSVVEDEAFF
cdr3_nt: TGTGCCAGCAGCGTAGTGGAGGATGAAGCTTTCTTT
clone_size: .
j_call: TRBJ1-1
v_call: TRBV9
d_call: .

cdr3_aa: CAWTSPGTDWNYGYTF
cdr3_nt: TGTGCCTGGACCTCGCCCGGGACGGATTGGAACTATGGCTACACCTTC
clone_size: .
j_call: TRBJ1-2
v_call: TRBV30
d_call: .

cdr3_aa: CASSLGPRLGEQYF
cdr3_nt: TGTGCCAGCAGTTTAGGCCCAAGGCTAGGCGAGCAGTACTTC
clone_size: .
j_call: TRBJ2-7
v_call: TRBV27
d_call: .

cdr3_aa: CASSPRGAGDTQYF
cdr3_nt: TGTGCCAGCAGTCCGAGGGGGGCAGGGGATACGCAGTATTTT
clone_size: .
j_call: TRBJ2-3
v_call: TRBV12-3/TRBV12-4
d_call: .

cdr3_aa: CASTTGRTEQFF
cdr3_nt: TGTGCCAGCACGACAGGGCGCACTGAGCAGTTCTTC
clone_size: .
j_call: TRBJ2-1
v_call: TRBV25-1
d_call: TRBD1

cdr3_aa: CATRGHYNEQFF
cdr3_nt: TGTGCCACCAGAGGACATTACAATGAGCAGTTCTTC
clone_size: .
j_call: TRBJ2-1
v_call: TRBV24-1
d_call: .